This TCR beta chain was retrieved from a study of OX40 agonist ivuxolimab in advanced cancers. Whole-study context: Intravenous ivuxolimab was administered to patients every 2 weeks at 0.01 to 10 mg/kg. A diagnosis of hepatocellular carcinoma, melanoma, renal cell or head and neck cancer was present in dose-escalation patients.

V was clipped by 1 base and J by 3 bases; unmatched bases: 2. CDR3 length: 15 residues. CDR1 is MGHRA, CDR2 YSYEKL, per germline. Remarks on this clone: No antigen is known for it.

The cohort excluded patients with autoimmune disease history or systemic immunosuppression. Overall study findings and caveats: On average, CD8+ T cells showed a greater number of expanded clones than CD4+.

Sequencing used immunoSEQ multiplex PCR; TCRdb keeps in-frame clones, though not all of them. Of approximately 54,000 clones listed, under 95% are singletons. The TCR comes from an adult with an advanced solid tumor such as melanoma, head and neck, liver or kidney cancer. V and J are TRBV4-1 and TRBJ2-2; 7 nucleotides line up with TRBD2. Sequences were derived from CD4+ or CD8+ T cells sorted from blood, sampled in a trial of the OX40 agonist ivuxolimab. In DNA form, the CDR3 reads TGCGCCAGCAGCCAAGTTGCGGGGGACACCGGGGAGCTGTTTTTT. Its translation is CASSQVAGDTGELFF.